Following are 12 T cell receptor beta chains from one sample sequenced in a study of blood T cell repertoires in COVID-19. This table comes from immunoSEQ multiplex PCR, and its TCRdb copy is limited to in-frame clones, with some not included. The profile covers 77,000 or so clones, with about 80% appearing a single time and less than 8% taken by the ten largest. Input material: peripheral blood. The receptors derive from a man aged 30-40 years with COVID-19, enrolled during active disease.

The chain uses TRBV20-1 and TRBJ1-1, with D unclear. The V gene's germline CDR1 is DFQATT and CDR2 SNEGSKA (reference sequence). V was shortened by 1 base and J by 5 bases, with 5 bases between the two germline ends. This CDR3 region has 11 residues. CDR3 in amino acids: CSARVKTEAFF. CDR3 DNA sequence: TGCAGTGCTAGAGTCAAAACTGAAGCTTTCTTT.

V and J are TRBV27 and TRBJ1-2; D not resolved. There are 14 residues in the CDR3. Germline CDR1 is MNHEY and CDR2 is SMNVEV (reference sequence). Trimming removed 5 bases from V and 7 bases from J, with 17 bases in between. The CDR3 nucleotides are TGTGCCAGCAGTCCCAATACCCCCCCGGGTGGCTACACCTTC. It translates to CASSPNTPPGGYTF.

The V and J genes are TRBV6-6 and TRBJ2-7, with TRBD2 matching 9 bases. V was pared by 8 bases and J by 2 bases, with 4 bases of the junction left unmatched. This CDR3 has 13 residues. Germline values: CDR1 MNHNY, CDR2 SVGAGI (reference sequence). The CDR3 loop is CASLLAGTYEQYF. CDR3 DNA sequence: TGTGCCAGCCTGCTAGCGGGAACCTACGAGCAGTACTTC.

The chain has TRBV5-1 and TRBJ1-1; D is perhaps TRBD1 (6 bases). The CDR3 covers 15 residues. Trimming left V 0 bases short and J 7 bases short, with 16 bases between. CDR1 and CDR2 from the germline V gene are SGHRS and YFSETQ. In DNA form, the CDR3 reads TGCGCCAGCAGCTTGGTGGGCCTAGGACAGATTGAAGCTTTCTTT. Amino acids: CASSLVGLGQIEAFF.

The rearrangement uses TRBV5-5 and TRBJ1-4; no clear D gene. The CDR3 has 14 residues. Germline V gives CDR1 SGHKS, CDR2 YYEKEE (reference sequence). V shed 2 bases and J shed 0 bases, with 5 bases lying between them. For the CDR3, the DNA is TGTGCCAGCAGCTTACAGACAACTAATGAAAAACTGTTTTTT. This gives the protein CASSLQTTNEKLFF.

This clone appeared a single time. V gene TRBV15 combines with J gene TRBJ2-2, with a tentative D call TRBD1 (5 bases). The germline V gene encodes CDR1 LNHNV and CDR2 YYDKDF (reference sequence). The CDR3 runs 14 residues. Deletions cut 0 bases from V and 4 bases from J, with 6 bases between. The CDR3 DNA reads TGTGCCACCAGCAGAGAAGGGGCCACCGGGGAGCTGTTTTTT. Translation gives CATSREGATGELFF.

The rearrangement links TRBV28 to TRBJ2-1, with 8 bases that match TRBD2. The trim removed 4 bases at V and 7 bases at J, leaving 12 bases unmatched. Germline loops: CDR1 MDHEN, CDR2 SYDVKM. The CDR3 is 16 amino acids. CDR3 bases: TGTGCCAGCAGTTCTTTTACCGGGAGGGGGATAAATGAGCAGTTCTTC. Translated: CASSSFTGRGINEQFF.

Here the CDR3 reads CASSSQAGAVDTQYF. Written as DNA, the CDR3 is TGTGCCAGCAGCTCCCAAGCGGGAGCTGTTGATACGCAGTATTTT. V gene TRBV7-3 combines with J gene TRBJ2-3, with 8 bases aligning to TRBD2. CDR1 and CDR2 from the germline V gene are SGHTA and FQGTGA. The CDR3 is 15 amino acids. V shed 4 bases, J shed 6 bases, and the junction held 9 bases outside the gene matches.

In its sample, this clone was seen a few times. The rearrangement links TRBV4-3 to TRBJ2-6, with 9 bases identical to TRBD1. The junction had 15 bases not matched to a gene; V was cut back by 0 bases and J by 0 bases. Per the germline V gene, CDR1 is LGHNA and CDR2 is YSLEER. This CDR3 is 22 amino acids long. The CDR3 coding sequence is TGCGCCAGCAGCCAAGACGTTTTTTATACAGGGGGCCTGAACTCTGGGGCCAACGTCCTGACTTTC. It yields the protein CASSQDVFYTGGLNSGANVLTF.

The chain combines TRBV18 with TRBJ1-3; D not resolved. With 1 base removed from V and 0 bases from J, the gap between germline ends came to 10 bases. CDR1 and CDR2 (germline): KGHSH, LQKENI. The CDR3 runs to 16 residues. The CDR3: CASSPQTGSSGNTIYF. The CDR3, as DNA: TGTGCCAGCTCACCACAGACGGGGAGCTCTGGAAACACCATATATTTT.

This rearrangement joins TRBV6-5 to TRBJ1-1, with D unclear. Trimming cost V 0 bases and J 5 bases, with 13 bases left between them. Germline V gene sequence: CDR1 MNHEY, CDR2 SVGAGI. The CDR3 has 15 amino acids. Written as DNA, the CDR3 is TGTGCCAGCAGTTACTCGAACGGCGGTGGGACTGAAGCTTTCTTT. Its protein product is CASSYSNGGGTEAFF.

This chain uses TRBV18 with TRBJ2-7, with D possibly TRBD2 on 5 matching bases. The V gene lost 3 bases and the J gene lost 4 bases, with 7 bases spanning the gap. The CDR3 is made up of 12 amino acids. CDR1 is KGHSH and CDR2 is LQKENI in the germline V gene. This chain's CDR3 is CASSPAGYEQYF. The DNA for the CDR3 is TGTGCCAGCTCACCCGCGGGTTACGAGCAGTACTTC.